Below are 4 T cell receptor beta chains sequenced from a single sample in a study of blood T cell repertoires in COVID-19 (dated by TCRdb to 2018 to 2021). Receptors were amplified or captured by the immunoSEQ multiplex PCR assay. TCRdb re-hosts the immuneACCESS table, in-frame sequences only. Its copies lack some clones; in the studies checked, an unresolved V gene accounts for under half of them, and the cause for the rest is not known. The sample includes 200,000 to 250,000 clones, with more than 70% observed a single time. The leading ten clones occupy roughly 4.5% of the sample. Source material: PBMCs or T cells enriched from blood (not recorded which). The source of these receptors is a man aged 25 to 45 with acute COVID-19.

This chain connects TRBV5-1 to TRBJ2-5; TRBD2 matches 11 bases. The CDR3 is 19 amino acids. Germline-derived CDR1 and CDR2 are SGHRS and YFSETQ. The V segment lost 2 bases and the J segment 0 bases; nucleotides outside the gene matches: 12. CDR3 bases: TGCGCCAGCAGCTTCCCCCAGCTAGCGGGGGGCTCGTACCAAGAGACCCAGTACTTC. Translating gives CASSFPQLAGGSYQETQYF. Filled out from reference TRBV5-1 and TRBJ2-5, the complete variable domain reads KAGVTQTPRYLIKTRGQQVTLSCSPISGHRSVSWYQQTPGQGLQFLFEYFSETQRNKGNFPGRFSGRQFSNSRSEMNVSTLELGDSALYLCASSFPQLAGGSYQETQYFGPGTRLLVL.

This rearrangement joins TRBV28 to TRBJ1-2, with TRBD1 as a possible D gene (6 bases). CDR1 is MDHEN, CDR2 SYDVKM, per germline. The CDR3 runs to 13 residues. Trimming removed 3 bases at V and 11 bases at J, with 16 bases between. CDR3 coding DNA: TGTGCCAGCAGTTTTGGGACACAAGTGTGGTACACCTTC. Encoded protein: CASSFGTQVWYTF.

The V gene is TRBV7-9, the J gene TRBJ1-3, with 8 bases that match TRBD1. CDR3 length equals 17 residues. J gave up 4 bases and V 1 base, and 9 bases lay outside the gene matches. CDR1 is SEHNR and CDR2 is FQNEAQ in the germline V gene (reference sequence). CDR3 DNA: TGTGCCAGCAGCTTAGAGGTCGGGGACAGGAGAGGAAACACCATATATTTT. As protein: CASSLEVGDRRGNTIYF.

This clone was observed once. The rearrangement joins TRBV12-5 to TRBJ2-1, with D possibly TRBD2 on 5 matching bases. The CDR3 covers 15 residues. The V gene's germline CDR1 is LGHNT and CDR2 FRNRAP. V lost 0 bases to trimming and J lost 5 bases, with 11 bases between them. CDR3 nucleotides: TGTGCTAGTGGTTTGGTACTGAGCGGAAACAATGAGCAGTTCTTC. Translating gives CASGLVLSGNNEQFF.